Each of the 19 T cell receptor beta chains below was sequenced from the same sample in a study of T cells in Graves' hyperthyroidism and ophthalmopathy. What was amplified from RNA transcripts were TCR beta CDR3 regions. When the TCR CDR3 underwent first-round RT-PCR, the HTBI primer set was used. MiXCR was run by TCRdb on the multiplex PCR reads, yielding one entry per CDR3 protein. The sample lists around 350,000 distinct CDR3 sequences; around 15% were seen once. The sequenced sample was blood. The receptors come from a woman aged 55 to 70 with Graves' ophthalmopathy.

The chain has TRBV7-8 and TRBJ1-5, with 12 positions matching TRBD1. The CDR3 contains 19 residues. Germline assignment: CDR1 SGHVS and CDR2 FQNEAQ. Trimming cost V 7 bases and J 1 base; bases outside gene matches: 14. DNA for the CDR3: TGTGCCAGCACCGAAGCCGGGACAGGGGGCGGGAGGAGCAATCAGCCCCAGCATTTT. Protein sequence: CASTEAGTGGGRSNQPQHF.

This clonotype was counted between two and nine times. This chain links TRBV19 with TRBJ2-7, with 7 bases matching TRBD2. The CDR3 loop spans 15 amino acids. J gave up 7 bases and V 6 bases, and 15 bases lay outside the gene matches. CDR1 and CDR2 (germline): LNHDA, SQIVND (reference sequence). CDR3 region: CASSAGGSGTWEQYF. CDR3 nucleotides: TGTGCCAGTAGCGCCGGGGGGAGCGGGACGTGGGAGCAGTACTTC.

Only a few counts were recorded for this clonotype. The J gene is TRBJ1-4, the V gene TRBV29-1, with 9 bases that match TRBD1. Losses at the gene ends were 7 bases for V and 3 bases for J; bases not matched to a gene: 3. The CDR3 length is 13 residues. Germline CDR1 reads SQVTM; CDR2 reads ANQGSEA. The CDR3 coding sequence is TGCAGCGGTAGGACAGGGGCTAATGAAAAACTGTTTTTT. As protein: CSGRTGANEKLFF. The variable domain in full, with the rest retrieved from reference TRBV29-1 and TRBJ1-4, is SAVISQKPSRDICQRGTSLTIQCQVDSQVTMMFWYRQQPGQSLTLIATANQGSEATYESGFVIDKFPISRPNLTFSTLTVSNMSPEDSSIYLCSGRTGANEKLFFGSGTQLSVL.

In the case of this clonotype: With a much larger clone just one base away, this may be a read error. The chain couples TRBV18 to TRBJ2-1; D unclear. Germline lookup yields CDR1 KGHSH and CDR2 LQKENI. The CDR3 consists of 16 residues. V was shortened by 0 bases and J by 4 bases, with 13 bases between the two germline ends. CDR3 in DNA: TGTGCCAGCTCACCACCAGCAGTGGCGGAATACAATGAGCAGTTCTTC. Protein sequence: CASSPPAVAEYNEQFF.

This clonotype was detected a few times. V is TRBV14 and J is TRBJ2-7, with D hard to call. Per germline, CDR1 SGHDN and CDR2 FVKESK. CDR3 length: 14 amino acids. Between the trimmed V and J ends, which lost 0 bases and 3 bases, there was a span of 9 bases. The CDR3 DNA reads as TGTGCCAGCAGCCAAGAGGGGTGGGGCTACGAGCAGTACTTC. Translated, it gives CASSQEGWGYEQYF.

This clonotype was observed at least ten times. The chain recombines TRBV3-1 with TRBJ2-4, with D possibly being TRBD1 (6 bases). V gave up 4 bases and J gave up 0 bases, with 10 bases separating them. The CDR3 length is 15 residues. From germline, CDR1 is LGHDT and CDR2 YNNKEL (reference sequence). The CDR3 loop reads CASSRDTIAKNIQYF. In DNA form, the CDR3 reads TGTGCCAGCAGCCGGGACACAATAGCCAAAAACATTCAGTACTTC. Based on the CDR3 plus reference TRBV3-1 and TRBJ2-4, the full variable domain is DTAVSQTPKYLVTQMGNDKSIKCEQNLGHDTMYWYKQDSKKFLKIMFSYNNKELIINETVPNRFSPKSPDKAHLNLHINSLELGDSAVYFCASSRDTIAKNIQYFGAGTRLSVL.

J is TRBJ2-5 and V is TRBV20-1; D is possibly TRBD2 (5 bases). V was cut by 1 base and J by 5 bases, with 17 bases left in between. Germline CDR1 is DFQATT and CDR2 is SNEGSKA (reference sequence). The CDR3 consists of 15 residues. CDR3 loop: CSARVTKAPGETQYF. The CDR3, as DNA: TGCAGTGCTAGAGTTACAAAGGCCCCGGGGGAGACCCAGTACTTC.

The table lists this clonotype with a few counts. The V and J genes are TRBV19 and TRBJ2-3; no reliable D call. Germline assignment: CDR1 LNHDA and CDR2 SQIVND (reference sequence). Trimming pared 3 bases from V and 4 bases from J, leaving 14 bases between. This CDR3 is 15 amino acids long. CDR3 region: CASSMSTVVADTQYF. For the CDR3, the DNA is TGTGCCAGTAGTATGAGTACGGTGGTGGCAGATACGCAGTATTTT.

This clonotype came up many times. The chain is built from TRBV27 and TRBJ2-7, with 12 bases fitting TRBD2. The CDR3 loop spans 15 amino acids. CDR1 is MNHEY and CDR2 is SMNVEV in the germline V gene (reference sequence). With 4 bases clipped from V and 4 bases from J, the junction kept 5 bases outside the gene matches. In DNA, the CDR3 is TGTGCCAGCAGTTCTCGACTAGCGGGAGTTTACGAGCAGTACTTC. Encoded protein: CASSSRLAGVYEQYF.

In its sample, this clonotype was seen many times. The J gene is TRBJ1-1, the V gene TRBV18; D call uncertain. V lost 0 bases, J lost 4 bases, and 9 bases lay in between. The germline gives CDR1 KGHSH, CDR2 LQKENI. This CDR3 has 14 residues. CDR3 in amino acids: CASSPPLLSTEAFF. DNA of the CDR3: TGTGCCAGCTCACCACCTCTTTTAAGCACTGAAGCTTTCTTT.

This clonotype was seen at least ten times. The rearrangement uses TRBV20-1 and TRBJ1-5, with unresolved D. This CDR3 is built from 12 residues. CDR1 DFQATT and CDR2 SNEGSKA come from the germline V gene (reference sequence). The V end was cut by 3 bases, the J end by 9 bases, with 12 bases between. The CDR3 sequence: CSASPGERPQHF. The CDR3 DNA follows: TGCAGTGCTAGCCCCGGGGAGCGGCCCCAGCATTTT.

The V and J genes are TRBV25-1 and TRBJ1-1, with a weak D call TRBD1 (5 bases). Germline CDR1 is MGHDK and CDR2 is SYGVNS. The CDR3 extends over 14 amino acids. The V end was cut by 0 bases, the J end by 3 bases, with 8 bases between. CDR3 bases: TGTGCCAGCAGTGAATATGGGGGAGACACTGAAGCTTTCTTT. Its protein product is CASSEYGGDTEAFF.

The chain has TRBV20-1 and TRBJ2-1, with a tentative D call TRBD1 (6 bases). V was cut by 6 bases and J by 10 bases, with 13 bases left in between. From germline, CDR1 is DFQATT and CDR2 SNEGSKA (reference sequence). This CDR3 is 11 amino acids long. The CDR3 DNA is TGCAGTGCGGTTCCCGGGACAGAGCAGTTCTTC. Translating gives CSAVPGTEQFF.

This clonotype was recorded at least ten times. CDR3 loop: CASSPAGGSGADTQYF. The DNA for the CDR3 is TGTGCCAGCAGTCCTGCGGGCGGGAGTGGGGCAGATACGCAGTATTTT. The rearrangement uses TRBV6-1 and TRBJ2-3; TRBD2 agrees at 7 bases. CDR3 length: 16 amino acids. Trimming at V came to 5 bases and at J to 4 bases, leaving 12 bases not matched to a gene. CDR1 and CDR2 (germline): MNHNS, SASEGT.

This clonotype was detected a few times. The rearrangement uses TRBV10-3 and TRBJ2-2; 7 nucleotides line up with TRBD1. This CDR3 comprises 15 residues. With V trimmed by 4 bases and J by 2 bases, 4 bases remained unmatched. The germline V gene encodes CDR1 ENHRY and CDR2 SYGVKD. The CDR3 DNA sequence: TGTGCCATCAGTGGCGGACAGGCTAACACCGGGGAGCTGTTTTTT. It specifies CAISGGQANTGELFF.

This clonotype was seen ten or more times. The chain is built from TRBV12-3 or TRBV12-4 and TRBJ2-1, with TRBD1 matching over 10 bases. This CDR3 comprises 16 residues. V was pared by 4 bases and J by 9 bases, with 12 bases of the junction left unmatched. The CDR3 loop is CASSSTPGQGIGEQFF. CDR3 nucleotide sequence: TGTGCCAGCAGTTCGACGCCGGGACAGGGGATCGGTGAGCAGTTCTTC.

This clonotype was observed many times. The rearrangement links TRBV30 to TRBJ2-3; D is ambiguous. The CDR3 runs to 11 residues. Germline V CDR1 and CDR2: GTSNPN, SVGIG (reference sequence). V lost 2 bases, J lost 7 bases, and 7 bases lay in between. CDR3 nucleotide sequence: TGTGCCTGGAGTCTGGGGAATACGCAGTATTTT. This codes for CAWSLGNTQYF.

This clonotype appeared many times. V usage is TRBV6-1 and J usage is TRBJ2-5; 7 positions agree with TRBD1. The V and J ends lost 8 bases and 5 bases, in that order; junction bases with no gene match: 8. The CDR3 sequence is 13 residues long. CDR1 and CDR2 (germline): MNHNS, SASEGT. The CDR3 here is CASSRGKWETQYF. DNA for the CDR3: TGTGCCAGCTCCAGGGGGAAATGGGAGACCCAGTACTTC.

Ten or more counts support this clonotype. An end of the junction does not agree with germline; a read error may underlie this. This chain joins TRBV5-1 and TRBJ2-1; 11 bases fit TRBD2. This CDR3 is built from 15 residues. Germline values: CDR1 SGHRS, CDR2 YFSETQ. The CDR3 loop is CASSLTSGSYNEQFF. CDR3 coding DNA: TGTGCCAGCTCACTTACTAGCGGGAGCTACAATGAGCAGTTCTTC.